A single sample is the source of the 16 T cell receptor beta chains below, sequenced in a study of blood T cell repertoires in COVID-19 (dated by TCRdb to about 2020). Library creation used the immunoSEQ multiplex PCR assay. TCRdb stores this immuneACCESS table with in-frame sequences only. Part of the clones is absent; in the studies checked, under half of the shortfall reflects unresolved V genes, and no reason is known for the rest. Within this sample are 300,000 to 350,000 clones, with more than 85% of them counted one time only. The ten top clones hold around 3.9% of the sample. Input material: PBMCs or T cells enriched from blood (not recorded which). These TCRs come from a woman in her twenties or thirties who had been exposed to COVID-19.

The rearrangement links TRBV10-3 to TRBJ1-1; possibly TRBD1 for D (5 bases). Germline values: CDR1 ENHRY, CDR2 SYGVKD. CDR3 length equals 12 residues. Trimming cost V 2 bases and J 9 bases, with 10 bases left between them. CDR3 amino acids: CAISEREGKAFF. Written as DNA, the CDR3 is TGTGCCATCAGTGAGCGGGAGGGGAAAGCTTTCTTT.

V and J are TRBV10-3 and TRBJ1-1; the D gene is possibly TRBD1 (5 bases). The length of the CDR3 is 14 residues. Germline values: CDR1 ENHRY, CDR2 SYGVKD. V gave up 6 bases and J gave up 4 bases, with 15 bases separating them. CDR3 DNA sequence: TGTGCCATCAGGGTTGGGGAGGGGAGCACTGAAGCTTTCTTT. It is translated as CAIRVGEGSTEAFF.

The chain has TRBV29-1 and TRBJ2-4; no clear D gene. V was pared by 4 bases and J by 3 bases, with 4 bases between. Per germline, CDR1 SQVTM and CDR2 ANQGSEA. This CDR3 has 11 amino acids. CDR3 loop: CSVGHKNIQYF. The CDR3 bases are TGCAGCGTTGGGCACAAAAACATTCAGTACTTC. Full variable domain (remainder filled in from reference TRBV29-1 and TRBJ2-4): SAVISQKPSRDICQRGTSLTIQCQVDSQVTMMFWYRQQPGQSLTLIATANQGSEATYESGFVIDKFPISRPNLTFSTLTVSNMSPEDSSIYLCSVGHKNIQYFGAGTRLSVL.

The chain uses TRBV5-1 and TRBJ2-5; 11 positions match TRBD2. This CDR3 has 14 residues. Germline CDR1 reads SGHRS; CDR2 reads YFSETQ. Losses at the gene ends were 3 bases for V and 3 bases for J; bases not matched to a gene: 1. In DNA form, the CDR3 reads TGCGCCAGCAGCTATAGCGGGGGGGAAGAGACCCAGTACTTC. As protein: CASSYSGGEETQYF.

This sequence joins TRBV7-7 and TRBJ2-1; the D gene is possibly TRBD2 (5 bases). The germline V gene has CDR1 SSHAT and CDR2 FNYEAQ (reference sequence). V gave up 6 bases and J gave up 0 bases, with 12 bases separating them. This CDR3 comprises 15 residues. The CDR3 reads CASSHGLNSYNEQFF. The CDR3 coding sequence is TGTGCCAGCAGTCACGGACTTAACTCCTACAATGAGCAGTTCTTC.

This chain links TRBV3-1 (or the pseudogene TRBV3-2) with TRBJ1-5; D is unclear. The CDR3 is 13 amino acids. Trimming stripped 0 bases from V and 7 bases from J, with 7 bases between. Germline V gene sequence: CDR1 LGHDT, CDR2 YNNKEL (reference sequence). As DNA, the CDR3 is TGTGCCAGCAGCCAAGAGGGCATCCAGCCCCAGCATTTT. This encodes CASSQEGIQPQHF.

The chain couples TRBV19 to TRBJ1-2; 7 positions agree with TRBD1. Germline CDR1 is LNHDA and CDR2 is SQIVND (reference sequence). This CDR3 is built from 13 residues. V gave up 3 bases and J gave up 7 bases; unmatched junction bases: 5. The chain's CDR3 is CASSIRQGLGYTF. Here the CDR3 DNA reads TGTGCCAGTAGTATTCGACAGGGTCTTGGCTACACCTTC. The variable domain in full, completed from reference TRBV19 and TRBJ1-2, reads DGGITQSPKYLFRKEGQNVTLSCEQNLNHDAMYWYRQDPGQGLRLIYYSQIVNDFQKGDIAEGYSVSREKKESFPLTVTSAQKNPTAFYLCASSIRQGLGYTFGSGTRLTVV.

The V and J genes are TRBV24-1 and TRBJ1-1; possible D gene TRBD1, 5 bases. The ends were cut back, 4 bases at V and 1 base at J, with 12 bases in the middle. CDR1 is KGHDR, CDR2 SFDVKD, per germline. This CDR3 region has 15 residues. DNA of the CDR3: TGTGCCACCAGTGACCCGAACGACAGGAACACTGAAGCTTTCTTT. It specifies CATSDPNDRNTEAFF.

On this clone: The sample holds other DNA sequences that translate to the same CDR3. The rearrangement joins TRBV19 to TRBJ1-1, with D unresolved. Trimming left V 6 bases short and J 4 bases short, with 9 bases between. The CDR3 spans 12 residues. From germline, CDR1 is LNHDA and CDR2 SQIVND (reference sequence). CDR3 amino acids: CASSRGSTEAFF. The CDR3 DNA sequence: TGTGCCAGTAGCCGGGGTAGCACTGAAGCTTTCTTT.

This CDR3 is CASSLAAGGGYGYTF. In nucleotides, the CDR3 is TGTGCCAGCAGCTTAGCGGCAGGGGGAGGCTATGGCTACACCTTC. The chain joins TRBV7-2 to TRBJ1-2, with 7 bases aligning to TRBD1. The CDR3 has 15 amino acids. V lost 0 bases, J lost 4 bases, and 5 bases stayed unmatched. CDR1 and CDR2 (germline): SGHTA, FQGNSA.

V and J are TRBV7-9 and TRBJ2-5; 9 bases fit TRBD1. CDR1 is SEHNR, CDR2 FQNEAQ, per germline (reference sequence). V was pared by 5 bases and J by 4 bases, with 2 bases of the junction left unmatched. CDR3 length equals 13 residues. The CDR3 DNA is TGTGCCAGCAGCAGGGGACAGGGAGAGACCCAGTACTTC. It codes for CASSRGQGETQYF.

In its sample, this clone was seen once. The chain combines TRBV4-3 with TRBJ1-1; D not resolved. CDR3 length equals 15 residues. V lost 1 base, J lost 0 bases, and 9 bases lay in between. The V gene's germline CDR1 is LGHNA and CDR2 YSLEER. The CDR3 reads CASSQGNQVNTEAFF. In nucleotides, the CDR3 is TGCGCCAGCAGCCAAGGGAACCAGGTGAACACTGAAGCTTTCTTT.

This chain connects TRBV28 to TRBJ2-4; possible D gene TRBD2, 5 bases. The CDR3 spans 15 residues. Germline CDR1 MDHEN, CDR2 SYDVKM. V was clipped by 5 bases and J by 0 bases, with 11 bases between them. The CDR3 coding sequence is TGTGCCAGCAGTGGGAGCCCCGGAGCCAAAAACATTCAGTACTTC. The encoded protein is CASSGSPGAKNIQYF.

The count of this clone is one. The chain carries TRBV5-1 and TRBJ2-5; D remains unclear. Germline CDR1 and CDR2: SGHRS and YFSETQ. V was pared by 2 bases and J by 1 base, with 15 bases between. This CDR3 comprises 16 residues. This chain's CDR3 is CASSFVQRGVQETQYF. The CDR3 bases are TGCGCCAGCAGCTTTGTCCAGCGAGGCGTCCAAGAGACCCAGTACTTC.

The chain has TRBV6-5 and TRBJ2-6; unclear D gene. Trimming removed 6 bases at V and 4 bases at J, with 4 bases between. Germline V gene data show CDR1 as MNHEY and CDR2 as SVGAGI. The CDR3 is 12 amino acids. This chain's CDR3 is CASRAGANVLTF. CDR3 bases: TGTGCCAGCAGGGCCGGGGCCAACGTCCTGACTTTC.

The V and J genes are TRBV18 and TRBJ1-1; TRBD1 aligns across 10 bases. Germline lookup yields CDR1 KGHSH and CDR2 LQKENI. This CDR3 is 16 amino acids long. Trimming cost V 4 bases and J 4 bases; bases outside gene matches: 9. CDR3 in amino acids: CASSHGTGAGGTEAFF. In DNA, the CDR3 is TGTGCCAGCTCACACGGGACAGGGGCGGGTGGCACTGAAGCTTTCTTT. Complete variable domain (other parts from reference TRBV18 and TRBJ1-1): NAGVMQNPRHLVRRRGQEARLRCSPMKGHSHVYWYRQLPEEGLKFMVYLQKENIIDESGMPKERFSAEFPKEGPSILRIQQVVRGDSAAYFCASSHGTGAGGTEAFFGQGTRLTVV.